A selection of T cell receptor beta chains follows, all from one sample in a study of T cells after yellow fever vaccination. TCRdb re-analysed the 5' RACE reads in MiXCR, keeping a single row per CDR3 protein. Of about 350,000 distinct CDR3 sequences in the sample, more than 9% were seen once. The sample consisted of PBMCs, taken on the day of the first yellow fever vaccination. Receptors were obtained from a man between 18 and 29 years old who received the YFV17D yellow fever vaccine. The conserved cysteine and the conserved F or W are not part of the CDR3 here.

v_gene,CDR3aa
TRBV6-2/TRBV6-3,ASSYIGGSSYNEQF
TRBV7-9,ASSWPGQGAQSGYT
TRBV20-1,SARELAGGISTDTQY
TRBV4-2,ASSQPGGYTEAF
TRBV11-1,ASSLAILTDEQF
TRBV18,ASSQGTLLNTEAF
TRBV15,ATSSQGGRAYEQY
TRBV10-1,ASSETPEVGSGRDTQY
TRBV5-1,ASSLAGGLGANVLT
TRBV27,ASSLRGSFIPGELF
TRBV11-2,ASSYLRFYPGRGETQY
TRBV20-1,SARVLGNYNEQF
TRBV29-1,SVITPQVNTIY
TRBV7-2,ASSLMGFNQPQH
TRBV11-1,ASSLVEGNQPQH
TRBV2,ASSQQGNTGELF
TRBV12-3/TRBV12-4,ASSWESYNEQF
TRBV18,ASSPPPGVGQETQY
TRBV7-2,ASSLMAANTGELF
TRBV14,ASSQGEARGPETQY
TRBV20-1,SASLAGGENEQF
TRBV6-5,ASSYSTLSNQPQH
TRBV5-1,ASSPLGLAGQETQY
TRBV7-9,ASSQGQGGSPLH
TRBV28,ASNTRPGTSGTGGTQY
TRBV20-1,SASPMNTEAF
TRBV13,ASSPRPVLRQETQY
TRBV11-1,ASSRLRGDIQDAYGYT
TRBV24-1,ATSDTAEDYNEQF
TRBV6-5,ASSYEFGSRGNIQY
TRBV6-5,ASIWGTFETQY
TRBV18,ASSLNRGGDIYNSPLH
TRBV9,ASSVELDTQY
TRBV4-3,ASSQDRAGVDGETQY
TRBV9,ASSPGIYEQY
TRBV3-1,ASSPTPIIGELF
TRBV14,ASSELAETYNEQF
TRBV5-1,ASSLGNSGGPSGANVLT
TRBV18,ASSPDSQMNTEAF
TRBV7-2,ASSLAPGTDTQY
TRBV6-2/TRBV6-3,ASSYSKWVGTQY
TRBV27,ASSFTARSYEQY
TRBV7-2,ASSPRLTYNEQF
TRBV3-1,ASSRENTEAF
TRBV4-1,ASSQGPEIPYGYT
TRBV12-3/TRBV12-4,ASTEGRGADTQY
TRBV7-2,ASSFRWGTLQETQY
TRBV4-2,ASSLGTAEDTQY
TRBV3-1,ASTRPYNEQF
TRBV7-6,ASSLGMGGYGYT
TRBV12-3/TRBV12-4,ASTPLAGDTDTQY
TRBV11-2,ASSLDNGRGSEQF
TRBV10-3,AISPGQGNRGNTEAF
TRBV29-1,SVDYGLKGNTEAF
TRBV7-9,ASSTRARDTIY